This T cell receptor (beta chain) comes out of a study of T cell responses to AZD1222 COVID-19 vaccine. Note on this clone: Its matching antigen is unknown.

Measured with immunoSEQ multiplex PCR; TCRdb has only the in-frame clones, and not every one. The sample holds fewer than 85,000 clones, approximately 90% seen once. CDR1 MNHEY and CDR2 SVGEGT come from the germline V gene. Trimming removed 6 bases at V and 1 base at J, with 10 bases between. The CDR3 extends over 13 amino acids. Findings of the study overall: Seropositive AZD1222 recipients at baseline numbered only five or six. Clonal diversity was possibly underestimated; the donors were predominantly white British and more often female.

The chain recombines TRBV6-2 or TRBV6-3 with TRBJ2-7; D unclear. The sequencing used peripheral blood, collected on day 0 of MenACWY control vaccination. The sequence came from an adult in good health. CDR3 in DNA: TGTGCCAGCAGCCCTCGGGTTTCCTACGAGCAGTACTTC. It is translated as CASSPRVSYEQYF.